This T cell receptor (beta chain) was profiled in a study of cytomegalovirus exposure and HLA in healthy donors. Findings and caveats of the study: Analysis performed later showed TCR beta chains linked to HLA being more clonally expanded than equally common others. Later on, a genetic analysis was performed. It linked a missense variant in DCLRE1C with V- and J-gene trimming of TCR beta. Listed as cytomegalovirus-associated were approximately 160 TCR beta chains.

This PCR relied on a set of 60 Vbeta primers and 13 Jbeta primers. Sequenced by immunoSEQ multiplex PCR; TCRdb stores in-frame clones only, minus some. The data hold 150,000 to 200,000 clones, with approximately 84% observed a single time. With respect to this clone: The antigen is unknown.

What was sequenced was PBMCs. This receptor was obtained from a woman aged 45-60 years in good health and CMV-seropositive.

CDR3 region: CASSLEASSSSPQYF. The CDR3 DNA reads as TGTGCCAGCAGCTTAGAAGCGTCAAGCTCCTCGCCCCAGTACTTC. The chain recombines TRBV7-2 with TRBJ2-5; no clear D gene. V lost 1 base, J lost 9 bases, and 18 bases lay in between. There are 15 residues in the CDR3. Germline CDR1 and CDR2: SGHTA and FQGNSA.